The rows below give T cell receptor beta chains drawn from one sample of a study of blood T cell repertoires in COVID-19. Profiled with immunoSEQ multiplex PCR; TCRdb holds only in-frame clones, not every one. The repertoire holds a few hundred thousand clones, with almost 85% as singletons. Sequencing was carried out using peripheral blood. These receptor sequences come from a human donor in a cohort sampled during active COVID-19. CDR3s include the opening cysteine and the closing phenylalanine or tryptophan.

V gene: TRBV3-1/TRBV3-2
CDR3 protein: CASSHSSWQGLTGELFF

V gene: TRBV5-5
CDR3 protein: CASSLLAGELFF

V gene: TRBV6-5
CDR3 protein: CASSLTRNTDTQYF

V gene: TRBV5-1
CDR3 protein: CASSLAGTNYGYTF

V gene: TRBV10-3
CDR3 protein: CAISEPTGTAYGNTIYF

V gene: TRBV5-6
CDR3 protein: CASTSWAFAEAFF

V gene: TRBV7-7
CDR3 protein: CASSEGTGATQQYF

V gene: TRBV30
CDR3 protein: CAWRPQGARWTEAFF

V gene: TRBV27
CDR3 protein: CASSSRGTNNSPLHF

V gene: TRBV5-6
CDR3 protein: CASSHRQDTIYF

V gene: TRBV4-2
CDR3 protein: CASSQGSSPFNYGYTF

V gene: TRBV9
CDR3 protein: CASSVEGGDYEQYF

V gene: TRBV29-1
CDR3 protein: CSVVQGLYGYTF

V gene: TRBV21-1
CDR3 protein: CASIGGTLNYGYTF

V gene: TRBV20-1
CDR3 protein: CSASQGYEAFF

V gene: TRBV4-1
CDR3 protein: CASSQVSGTGANVLTF

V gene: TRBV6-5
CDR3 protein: CASSYSGGRGPGELFF